This TCR beta chain was observed in a study of blood T cell repertoires in COVID-19. Whole-study context: Both acute and convalescent COVID-19 samples were obtained from the United States, Italy and Spain. In each case, the material was cDNA or gDNA derived from T cells, B-cell-depleted T cells, or PBMCs.

CDR1 SNHLY and CDR2 FYNNEI come from the germline V gene. V dropped 2 bases and J dropped 3 bases, with 11 bases sitting between them. The CDR3 consists of 14 residues. The authors' processing: Amplification from reference gene primers served as the basis for estimated nucleated cell counts. The repertoire was sequenced with immunoSEQ multiplex PCR; TCRdb's copy has only in-frame clones and lacks some. From that table come the V and J calls and clone size; the DNA was used to work out D and trimming. Among about 410,000 clones listed, about 88% were seen once. Followed over time, Seattle patients had been enrolled while infection was active.

The receptor was isolated from a woman in her thirties or forties with COVID-19, enrolled during active disease. V usage is TRBV2 and J usage is TRBJ2-7; possibly TRBD1 for D (7 bases). Sequences were obtained from peripheral blood. The CDR3 reads CASSEQGDFYEQYF. The CDR3 coding sequence is TGTGCCAGCAGTGAACAGGGGGACTTCTACGAGCAGTACTTC.